This note documents a single T cell receptor beta chain sequence. The data are from a study of blood T cell repertoires in COVID-19. On the study more broadly: Acute and convalescent COVID-19 samples came from the United States, Italy and Spain. In each case, the material was cDNA or gDNA derived from T cells, B-cell-depleted T cells, or PBMCs.

Germline V lookup: CDR1 SNHLY, CDR2 FYNNEI. V dropped 9 bases and J dropped 3; count of bases not matched to a gene: 1. The CDR3 covers 11 residues. The table came from immunoSEQ multiplex PCR; TCRdb's copy has only in-frame clones and leaves some out. The sample lists 220,000 or so clones, about 80% occurring once. Material: peripheral blood. This TCR came from a woman under 40 who had recovered from COVID-19. The V gene is TRBV2, the J gene TRBJ2-5; 7 bases agree with TRBD1. CDR3 nucleotides: TGTGCCAGTACAGGGGAAGAGACCCAGTACTTC. Translation gives CASTGEETQYF. Based on the CDR3 plus reference TRBV2 and TRBJ2-5, the full variable domain is EPEVTQTPSHQVTQMGQEVILRCVPISNHLYFYWYRQILGQKVEFLVSFYNNEISEKSEIFDDQFSVERPDGSNFTLKIRSTKLEDSAMYFCASTGEETQYFGPGTRLLVL.